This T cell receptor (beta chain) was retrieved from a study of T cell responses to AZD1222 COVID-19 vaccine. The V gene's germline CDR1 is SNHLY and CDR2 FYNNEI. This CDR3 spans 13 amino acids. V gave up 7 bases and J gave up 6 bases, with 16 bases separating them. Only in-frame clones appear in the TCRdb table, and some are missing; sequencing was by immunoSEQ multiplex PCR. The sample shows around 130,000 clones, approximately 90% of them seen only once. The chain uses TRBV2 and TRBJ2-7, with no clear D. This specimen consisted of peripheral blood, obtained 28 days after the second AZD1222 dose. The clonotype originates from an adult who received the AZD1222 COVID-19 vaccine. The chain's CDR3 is CASIDPLRGEQYF. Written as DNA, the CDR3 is TGTGCCAGCATCGATCCCCTCCGTGGCGAGCAGTACTTC.